This TCR beta chain was sequenced during a study of shared clonotypes between healthy human individuals. Assay used: immunoSEQ multiplex PCR; TCRdb lists only in-frame clones, some missing. Among 2.3 million or so clones, about 92% were seen once, and the ten largest hold 0.39%. Trimming pared 4 bases from V and 4 bases from J, leaving 10 bases between. Germline V gene sequence: CDR1 MNHEY, CDR2 SVGAGI. The CDR3 has 13 residues. Details on this clone: Its specificity is not known.

Regarding the study as a whole: Generally, naive subsets came out with larger estimated richness than memory subsets.

The source material was naive CD4+ T cells from PBMCs. Subset here: CD45RA+ positively selected. The TCR comes from a man younger than 30 in good health. Some clones in this sample may be carry-over from other donors' samples. V and J are TRBV6-5 and TRBJ1-1; tentatively, D is TRBD1 (6 bases). DNA of the CDR3: TGTGCCAGCAGTTCGGGGGCCCTCACTGAAGCTTTCTTT. Its translation is CASSSGALTEAFF.